The present TCR beta chain was sequenced within a study of shared clonotypes between healthy human individuals. Study-wide background: Donors had three CD4 naive, three CD4 memory, two CD8 naive and one CD8 memory plate apiece.

A word on this clone: The antigen remains undetermined.

Germline V gives CDR1 SGHTA, CDR2 FQGNSA. The ends were cut back, 5 bases at V and 1 base at J, with 18 bases in the middle. The CDR3 runs to 16 residues. This was a deep-level run. This table comes from immunoSEQ multiplex PCR, and its TCRdb copy is limited to in-frame clones, with some not included. The sample contains roughly 650,000 clones, approximately 96% of which appear only once. Study-wide findings and caveats: Naive CD4 clonotype sharing across several donors was roughly 5%. What limited the represented genetic and exposure-history diversity was the small number of donors.

The naive CD8 subset, CD45RO-negative cells positively selected for CCR7, excluded terminally differentiated effector memory CD45RA+ cells. The sequence came from a woman under 40 in good health. The sequenced material came from naive CD8+ T cells sorted from blood. The chain uses TRBV7-2 and TRBJ2-7; D ambiguous. CDR3 DNA: TGTGCCAGCAGCCCAGGTCTGCAGAAAACTTCCTACGAGCAGTACTTC. Protein sequence: CASSPGLQKTSYEQYF.